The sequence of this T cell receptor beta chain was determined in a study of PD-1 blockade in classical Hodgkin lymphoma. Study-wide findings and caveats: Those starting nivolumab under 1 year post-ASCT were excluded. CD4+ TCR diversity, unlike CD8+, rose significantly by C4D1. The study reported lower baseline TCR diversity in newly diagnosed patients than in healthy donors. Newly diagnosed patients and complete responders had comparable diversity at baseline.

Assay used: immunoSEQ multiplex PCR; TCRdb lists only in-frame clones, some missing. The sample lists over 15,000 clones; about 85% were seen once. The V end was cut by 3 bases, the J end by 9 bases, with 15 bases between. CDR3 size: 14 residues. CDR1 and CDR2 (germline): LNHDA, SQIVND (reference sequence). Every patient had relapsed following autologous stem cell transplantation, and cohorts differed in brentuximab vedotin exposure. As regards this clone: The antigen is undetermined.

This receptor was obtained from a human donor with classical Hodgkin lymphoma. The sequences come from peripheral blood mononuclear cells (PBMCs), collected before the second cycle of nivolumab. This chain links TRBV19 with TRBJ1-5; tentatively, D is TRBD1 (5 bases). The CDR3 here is CASSIGGDGRPQHF. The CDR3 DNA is TGTGCCAGTAGTATCGGGGGAGATGGTCGGCCCCAGCATTTT.